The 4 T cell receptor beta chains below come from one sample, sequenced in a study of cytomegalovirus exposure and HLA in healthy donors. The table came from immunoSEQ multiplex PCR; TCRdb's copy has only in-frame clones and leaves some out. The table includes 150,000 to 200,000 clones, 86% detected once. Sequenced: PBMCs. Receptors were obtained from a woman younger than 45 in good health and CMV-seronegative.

The CDR3 sequence is CASSYPGQASLGYGYTF. The CDR3 bases are TGTGCCAGCAGTTATCCGGGACAGGCCTCTCTTGGGTATGGCTACACCTTC. The V and J genes are TRBV27 and TRBJ1-2; 8 bases line up with TRBD1. V dropped 4 bases and J dropped 5; count of bases not matched to a gene: 15. CDR3 length: 17 residues. The V gene's germline CDR1 is MNHEY and CDR2 SMNVEV (reference sequence).

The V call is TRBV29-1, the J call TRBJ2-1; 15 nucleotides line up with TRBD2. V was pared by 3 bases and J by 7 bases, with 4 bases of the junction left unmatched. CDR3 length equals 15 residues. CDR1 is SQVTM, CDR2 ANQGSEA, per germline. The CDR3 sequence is CSVERTSGGVNEQFF. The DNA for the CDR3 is TGCAGCGTTGAGCGGACTAGCGGGGGGGTAAATGAGCAGTTCTTC.

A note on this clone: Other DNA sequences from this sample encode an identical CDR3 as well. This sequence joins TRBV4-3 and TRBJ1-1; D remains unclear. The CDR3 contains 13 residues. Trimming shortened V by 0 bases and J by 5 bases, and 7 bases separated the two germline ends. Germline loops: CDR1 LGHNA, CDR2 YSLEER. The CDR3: CASSQDRQTEAFF. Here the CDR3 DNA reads TGCGCCAGCAGCCAAGATCGGCAGACTGAAGCTTTCTTT.

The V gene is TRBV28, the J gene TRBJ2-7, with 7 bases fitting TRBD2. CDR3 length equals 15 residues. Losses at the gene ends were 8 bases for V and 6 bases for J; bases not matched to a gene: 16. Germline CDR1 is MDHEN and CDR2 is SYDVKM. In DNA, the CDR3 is TGTGCCAGCCGAAGTTTCAGGGACTATTTTTTCGAGCAGTACTTC. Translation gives CASRSFRDYFFEQYF.